This T cell receptor beta chain was captured by sequencing in a study of Graves' ophthalmopathy and Graves' hyperthyroidism. Amplification targeted the TCR beta CDR3 regions, with RNA transcripts as the source material. HTBI primers were employed in first-round RT-PCR, then a second-round multiplex PCR followed. TCRdb analysed the multiplex PCR reads with MiXCR anew, one entry per CDR3 protein. The profile shows a few hundred thousand distinct CDR3 sequences, roughly 14% of them singletons. Ten or more counts support this clonotype. The TCR comes from a young woman with stable Graves' hyperthyroidism. The sequenced sample consisted of peripheral blood.

Written as DNA, the CDR3 is TGTGCCTCCAGGGATACGGGCTACACCTTC. Residues: CASRDTGYTF. V usage is TRBV6-2 or TRBV6-3 and J usage is TRBJ1-2; D is perhaps TRBD1 (5 bases). CDR1 and CDR2 from the germline V gene are MNHEY and SVGEGT. The CDR3 spans 10 residues. Between the trimmed V and J ends, which lost 11 bases and 8 bases, there was a span of 12 bases.